This is a list of T cell receptor beta chains from one sample in a study of post-analysis software for immune sequencing data. TCRdb analysed the PCR reads with MiXCR anew, one entry per CDR3 protein. The sample lists hundreds of thousands of distinct CDR3 sequences, more than 50% seen once, with approximately 10% in the top ten. Material for sequencing was blood. Receptors originate from a girl aged 2 to 10 with multiple sclerosis. The CDR3 runs from the conserved cysteine through the conserved F or W. The order of the fields is D gene, J gene, clone size, CDR3 length, V gene, CDR3 protein, CDR3 DNA. A D gene is named only where the DNA matches it firmly. Clone size is shown for a subset of rows, as once, few, many or a class of expanded clone.

NA,TRBJ1-1,NA,14,TRBV6-6,CASSYGAGASEAFF,TGTGCCAGCAGTTACGGAGCAGGAGCCTCCGAAGCTTTCTTT
NA,TRBJ1-1,NA,16,TRBV18,CASSPPWSTKNTEAFF,TGTGCCAGCTCACCACCGTGGTCGACGAAGAACACTGAAGCTTTCTTT
NA,TRBJ1-2,few,15,TRBV5-8,CASSLGDAANYGYTF,TGTGCCAGCAGCTTGGGGGACGCAGCTAACTATGGCTACACCTTC
NA,TRBJ1-2,NA,12,TRBV29-1,CSGRDTEHGYTF,TGCAGCGGCAGGGACACCGAACATGGCTACACCTTC
NA,TRBJ1-4,NA,16,TRBV6-4,CASSDRAGRPNEKLFF,TGTGCCAGCAGTGACAGGGCGGGGCGGCCTAATGAAAAACTGTTTTTT
TRBD1,TRBJ2-5,NA,14,TRBV7-7,CASSQGQNQETQYF,TGTGCCAGCAGCCAGGGACAGAACCAAGAGACCCAGTACTTC
NA,TRBJ1-4,NA,15,TRBV20-1,CSARGSAATNEKLFF,TGCAGTGCTAGAGGAAGCGCCGCAACTAATGAAAAACTGTTTTTT
NA,TRBJ2-1,few,13,TRBV20-1,CSAVDSSYNEQFF,TGCAGTGCTGTGGACAGCTCCTACAATGAGCAGTTCTTC
NA,TRBJ1-2,few,14,TRBV20-1,CSAWDHISPYGYTF,TGCAGTGCTTGGGACCATATATCACCCTATGGCTACACCTTC
NA,TRBJ1-2,once,16,TRBV2,CASSDFRGGSNYGYTF,TGTGCCAGCAGTGACTTCCGGGGGGGGTCTAACTATGGCTACACCTTC
TRBD2,TRBJ2-2,NA,16,TRBV12-3/TRBV12-4,CASSALGRGETGELFF,TGTGCCAGCAGTGCCCTCGGGCGGGGGGAAACCGGGGAGCTGTTTTTT
TRBD2,TRBJ2-1,once,12,TRBV29-1,CSVVPGGNEQFF,TGCAGCGTTGTGCCGGGAGGCAATGAGCAGTTCTTC
NA,TRBJ2-7,few,15,TRBV3-1,CASSQRPLAGYEQYF,TGTGCCAGCAGCCAGAGGCCACTAGCCGGCTACGAGCAGTACTTC
NA,TRBJ1-2,NA,15,TRBV9,CASSVSQEFPYGYTF,TGTGCCAGCAGCGTAAGCCAGGAATTCCCGTATGGCTACACCTTC
TRBD2,TRBJ2-3,NA,20,TRBV5-5,CASSLAVGGGTSGGTDTQYF,TGTGCCAGCAGCTTGGCCGTAGGCGGTGGGACTAGCGGGGGAACAGATACGCAGTATTTT
NA,TRBJ1-4,few,13,TRBV29-1,CSVTGEGSEKLFF,TGCAGCGTGACGGGGGAAGGAAGTGAAAAACTGTTTTTT
TRBD1,TRBJ2-3,NA,18,TRBV5-5,CASSLESGTGKSTDTQYF,TGTGCCAGCAGCTTGGAGTCCGGGACAGGGAAGAGCACAGATACGCAGTATTTT
NA,TRBJ2-5,NA,15,TRBV7-8,CASRGRGGFLETQYF,TGTGCCAGCAGAGGGCGAGGCGGCTTTCTGGAGACCCAGTACTTC
NA,TRBJ2-6,few,17,TRBV4-3,CASSQDGPRTGANVLTF,TGCGCCAGCAGCCAAGACGGGCCCCGGACTGGGGCCAACGTCCTGACTTTC
TRBD2,TRBJ2-3,NA,14,TRBV20-1,CSAQRGDPTDTQYF,TGCAGTGCTCAACGGGGGGACCCCACAGATACGCAGTATTTT